The sequence of this T cell receptor (beta chain) was determined in a study of CD8+CD57+ T cells in acquired aplastic anemia. Whole-study findings and limits: A set of about 28 CD8+ CDR3 sequences was shared between patients and controls, and these sequences appeared highly expressed in patients.

Genomic DNA, the template, was used for profiling of the TCR beta VDJ and CDR3. A single record per CDR3 protein comes from TCRdb applying MiXCR to the reads. Here the sample spans around 250,000 distinct CDR3 sequences, roughly 50% being singletons. This clonotype was detected only a few times. What it recognizes is unknown. The specimen was sorted CD4+, CD8+, or CD8+CD57+ T cells (not recorded which) from PBMCs. The clonotype originates from a human donor with severe aplastic anemia or a healthy control (not recorded which).

CDR3 amino acids: CASSLALGGLEQFF. The CDR3 DNA reads TGTGCCAGCAGCTTAGCGTTAGGGGGCCTTGAGCAGTTCTTC. The rearrangement joins TRBV7-2 to TRBJ2-1; 7 bases line up with TRBD1. V shed 0 bases, J shed 9 bases, and the junction held 5 bases outside the gene matches. The CDR3 extends over 14 amino acids. Germline values: CDR1 SGHTA, CDR2 FQGNSA.